Below are 20 T cell receptor beta chains sequenced from a single sample in a study of blood T cells in healthy people across ages. The authors ran a second PCR of about 6 to 12 cycles using a sample-barcoded 5' primer and a J-beta primer mix. TCRdb fed the 5' RACE reads into MiXCR, producing one record per CDR3 protein. The profile shows around 900,000 distinct CDR3 sequences, just over 50% of them singletons. The material sequenced was blood. These receptors all stem from a woman aged 55-75 years in good health.

This clonotype has only a few counts. The chain joins TRBV5-6 to TRBJ2-4; no definite D call. The tail of the sequence fits TRBJ2-7 better, so the J call may be wrong. Germline V gives CDR1 SGHDT, CDR2 YYEEEE. This CDR3 is 13 amino acids long. The CDR3 loop is CASSDTPDYEQYF. For the CDR3, the DNA is TGTGCCAGCAGCGATACCCCAGACTACGAGCAGTACTTC.

The chain recombines TRBV6-2 or TRBV6-3 with TRBJ2-4; 11 nucleotides match TRBD2. TRBJ2-7 explains the end of the DNA better; the J call may be wrong. Per the germline V gene, CDR1 is MNHEY and CDR2 is SVGEGT. CDR3 length: 14 amino acids. CDR3 bases: TGTGCCAGCATCCATAGCGGGAGGGAGTGCGAGCAGTACTTC. This codes for CASIHSGRECEQYF.

The J gene is TRBJ2-5, the V gene TRBV7-3; D unclear. There are 13 residues in the CDR3. CDR1 and CDR2 from the germline V gene are SGHTA and FQGTGA. The ends were cut back, 4 bases at V and 11 bases at J, with 17 bases in the middle. In DNA, the CDR3 is TGTGCCAGCAGCTCGTGGCCCCGGCAGGAACAGTACTTC. This codes for CASSSWPRQEQYF.

The rearrangement uses TRBV3-1 and TRBJ1-2; no clear D gene. Germline assignment: CDR1 LGHDT and CDR2 YNNKEL (reference sequence). CDR3 length: 14 residues. V lost 4 bases to trimming and J lost 4 bases, with 13 bases between them. The CDR3 sequence is CASSPPQWAYGYTF. CDR3 coding DNA: TGTGCCAGCAGCCCCCCGCAGTGGGCCTATGGCTACACCTTC. The variable domain in full, with the rest retrieved from reference TRBV3-1 and TRBJ1-2, is DTAVSQTPKYLVTQMGNDKSIKCEQNLGHDTMYWYKQDSKKFLKIMFSYNNKELIINETVPNRFSPKSPDKAHLNLHINSLELGDSAVYFCASSPPQWAYGYTFGSGTRLTVV.

The table lists this clonotype with many counts. The chain joins TRBV29-1 to TRBJ2-3, with 13 bases that match TRBD2. Germline CDR1 reads SQVTM; CDR2 reads ANQGSEA. This CDR3 contains 14 residues. V was clipped by 6 bases and J by 1 base; unmatched bases: 1. This chain's CDR3 is CSVGLAGGTDTQYF. In DNA form, the CDR3 reads TGCAGCGTAGGACTAGCGGGAGGCACAGATACGCAGTATTTT.

The CDR3 coding sequence is TGTGCCAGCAGCCTAGAGGGGCTGGGTAGCGGGGCTAGCACAGATACGCAGTATTTT. It specifies CASSLEGLGSGASTDTQYF. The chain couples TRBV4-2 to TRBJ2-3; 8 nucleotides align to TRBD2. Losses at the gene ends were 4 bases for V and 0 bases for J; bases not matched to a gene: 15. This CDR3 is built from 19 residues. Germline CDR1 is LGHNA and CDR2 is YNFKEQ.

In its sample, this clonotype was seen many times. This chain links TRBV7-2 with TRBJ1-5; no definite D call. Trimming left V 1 base short and J 4 bases short, with 5 bases between. The CDR3 extends over 13 amino acids. Germline-derived CDR1 and CDR2 are SGHTA and FQGNSA. The CDR3 DNA reads TGTGCCAGCAGCTTAGTACAAAATCAGCCCCAGCATTTT. Its protein product is CASSLVQNQPQHF.

CDR3 DNA: TGCAGTGCTAGAAATACCTTATCTGGGGCCAACGTCCTGACTTTC. Translated: CSARNTLSGANVLTF. The V and J genes are TRBV20-1 and TRBJ2-6, with D unclear. CDR3 length equals 15 residues. V was pared by 2 bases and J by 1 base, with 9 bases between. Germline assignment: CDR1 DFQATT and CDR2 SNEGSKA (reference sequence).

The chain has TRBV11-2 and TRBJ1-1, with D possibly matching TRBD1 (5 bases). There are 13 residues in the CDR3. Trimming removed 4 bases from V and 1 base from J, with 7 bases in between. Germline V gene data show CDR1 as SGHAT and CDR2 as FQNNGV. The CDR3 loop reads CASSWTQNTEAFF. CDR3 bases: TGTGCCAGCAGCTGGACACAGAACACTGAAGCTTTCTTT. The full variable domain, with the rest looked up from reference TRBV11-2 and TRBJ1-1, is EAGVAQSPRYKIIEKRQSVAFWCNPISGHATLYWYQQILGQGPKLLIQFQNNGVVDDSQLPKDRFSAERLKGVDSTLKIQPAKLEDSAVYLCASSWTQNTEAFFGQGTRLTVV.

This clonotype was seen more than once but under ten times. The chain links TRBV20-1 to TRBJ2-4; D remains ambiguous. Matching the DNA end better, TRBJ2-7 makes the J call doubtful. Germline CDR1 is DFQATT and CDR2 is SNEGSKA (reference sequence). The CDR3 covers 12 residues. CDR3 bases: TGCAGTGCTAGTTATGTGTCCGACGAGCAGTACTTC. It translates to CSASYVSDEQYF.

This clonotype was seen only a few times. The chain joins TRBV11-2 to TRBJ2-4; D tentatively fits TRBD1 or TRBD2 (5 bases each). CDR3 size: 12 residues. V was cut by 6 bases and J by 14 bases, with 17 bases left in between. CDR1 is SGHAT, CDR2 FQNNGV, per germline. The CDR3: CASSIHSGAKYF. CDR3 bases: TGTGCCAGCAGTATCCATTCCGGGGCCAAGTACTTC.

This clonotype has a handful of counts. V gene TRBV9 combines with J gene TRBJ1-2; a weak D match, TRBD1 (5 bases). Germline V lookup: CDR1 SGDLS, CDR2 YYNGEE. V shed 2 bases and J shed 3 bases, with 14 bases lying between them. This CDR3 is 15 amino acids long. CDR3 DNA: TGTGCCAGCAGCGTCTCCTCAGGGAGGGACTATGGCTACACCTTC. This encodes CASSVSSGRDYGYTF.

This clonotype was found a few times. The chain combines TRBV12-3 or TRBV12-4 with TRBJ2-3; 10 bases match TRBD2. The CDR3 is 14 amino acids. Trimming cost V 7 bases and J 2 bases; bases outside gene matches: 3. CDR3 residues: CASKGTSATDTQYF. For the CDR3, the DNA is TGTGCCAGCAAAGGGACTAGCGCCACAGATACGCAGTATTTT.

The CDR3: CASSAAPGGNQPQHF. In nucleotides, the CDR3 is TGTGCCAGCAGTGCCGCGCCGGGGGGCAATCAGCCCCAGCATTTT. V is TRBV27 and J is TRBJ1-5; the D gene is possibly TRBD1 (5 bases). CDR1 MNHEY and CDR2 SMNVEV come from the germline V gene (reference sequence). There are 15 residues in the CDR3. Trimming removed 5 bases from V and 2 bases from J, with 13 bases in between.

Only a few counts were recorded for this clonotype. This sequence joins TRBV20-1 and TRBJ2-3; 10 nucleotides match TRBD2. Losses at the gene ends were 5 bases for V and 3 bases for J; bases not matched to a gene: 2. This CDR3 has 13 residues. Germline V lookup: CDR1 DFQATT, CDR2 SNEGSKA (reference sequence). CDR3 amino acids: CSAFSGRTDTQYF. The DNA for the CDR3 is TGCAGTGCTTTTAGCGGGAGGACAGATACGCAGTATTTT.

This chain links TRBV7-2 with TRBJ2-3; D might be TRBD1 (5 bases). Germline V CDR1 and CDR2: SGHTA, FQGNSA. V was clipped by 5 bases and J by 3 bases, with 12 bases between them. The CDR3 has 14 amino acids. CDR3 sequence: CASSKGLVTDTQYF. The CDR3 DNA follows: TGTGCCAGCAGCAAGGGGTTAGTGACAGATACGCAGTATTTT. The variable domain in full, completed from reference TRBV7-2 and TRBJ2-3, reads GAGVSQSPSNKVTEKGKDVELRCDPISGHTALYWYRQSLGQGLEFLIYFQGNSAPDKSGLPSDRFSAERTGGSVSTLTIQRTQQEDSAVYLCASSKGLVTDTQYFGPGTRLTVL.

This clonotype was observed a handful of times. This chain uses TRBV20-1 with TRBJ2-5, with 15 bases matching TRBD2. The J call may be mistaken, given a closer DNA end match to TRBJ2-7. Germline assignment: CDR1 DFQATT and CDR2 SNEGSKA (reference sequence). This CDR3 has 15 residues. The CDR3 region is CSARTSGRAVGEQYF. The DNA for the CDR3 is TGCAGTGCCAGGACTAGCGGGAGGGCCGTTGGCGAGCAGTACTTC.

This clonotype has only one observation. The chain links TRBV7-2 to TRBJ2-6, with 8 bases aligning to TRBD2. There are 17 residues in the CDR3. Germline V gene data show CDR1 as SGHTA and CDR2 as FQGNSA. V trimming: 5 bases; J trimming: 4 bases; junction bases outside the gene matches: 10. CDR3 loop: CASSLPRLAPGANVLTF. CDR3 bases: TGTGCCAGCAGCCTCCCCCGACTAGCGCCAGGGGCCAACGTCCTGACTTTC.

A single count supports this clonotype. This rearrangement joins TRBV28 to TRBJ2-2; D perhaps matches TRBD1 (5 bases). Germline-derived CDR1 and CDR2 are MDHEN and SYDVKM. This CDR3 region has 15 residues. V was cut by 7 bases and J by 9 bases, with 21 bases left in between. The DNA of the CDR3 is TGTGCCAGCATCCAGGGTGGCAGAGAAGGCAGGGAGCTGTTTTTT. Its translation: CASIQGGREGRELFF.

The sample holds a few counts of this clonotype. The gene calls are TRBV28 and TRBJ2-1; TRBD1 or TRBD2 may be the D gene (5 bases each). The CDR3 consists of 13 residues. Germline V CDR1 and CDR2: MDHEN, SYDVKM. V was trimmed by 10 bases and J by 7 bases, leaving 17 bases between them. The CDR3 DNA follows: TGTGCCACCTATAGCCCATGGGGGAATGAGCAGTTCTTC. Translating gives CATYSPWGNEQFF.